These 16 T cell receptor beta chains were sequenced from one sample in a study of T cell repertoires in cytomegalovirus infection (dated by TCRdb to about 2019). The label giving this sample's treatment or condition can be read as: in vitro stimulation with specific CMV peptide epitopes to enrich CMV-specific T cells. Sequencing used an Illumina HiSeq 1500. TCRdb's own reprocessing of the public reads used fastp at Q25 and MiXCR and kept productive beta chains. Rows matching on CDR3 protein sequence are summarized as one entry with the most common DNA and genes. This sample has about 280,000 distinct CDR3 sequences in its table, and about 20% of those were observed once. The ten largest clones add up to approximately 20% of the sample. For these TCRs, the target antigens are not known. The sequenced sample was cultured PBMCs, obtained from culture after CMV antigen stimulation. These receptors originate from a human donor in good health (CMV status not recorded). Some clones in this sample may be carry-over from other donors' samples.

There are many counts of this clonotype. This rearrangement joins TRBV7-2 to TRBJ1-1, with D perhaps TRBD1 (5 bases). V was trimmed by 6 bases and J by 4 bases, leaving 9 bases between them. Germline V gene lookup returns CDR1 SGHTA and CDR2 FQGNSA. The CDR3 consists of 12 residues. CDR3 in amino acids: CASSRQFTEAFF. The CDR3, as DNA: TGTGCCAGCAGTCGACAGTTCACTGAAGCTTTCTTT.

V usage is TRBV6-5 and J usage is TRBJ1-5, with a possible D match to TRBD1 (6 bases). The CDR3 loop spans 17 amino acids. CDR1 and CDR2 (germline): MNHEY, SVGAGI. The germline V and J ends were trimmed by 0 bases and 11 bases, with 23 bases remaining between them. The CDR3 reads CASSYSSPQGLHGAQHF. DNA for the CDR3: TGTGCCAGCAGTTACTCCTCTCCACAGGGTCTTCACGGGGCCCAGCATTTT.

This clonotype was counted many times. The rearrangement joins TRBV6-1 to TRBJ1-6; the D is unclear. The germline V gene encodes CDR1 MNHNS and CDR2 SASEGT. The CDR3 spans 13 residues. V dropped 5 bases and J dropped 5 bases, with 7 bases sitting between them. The CDR3 is CASSWTDNSPLHF. In nucleotides, the CDR3 is TGTGCCAGCAGTTGGACGGATAATTCACCCCTCCACTTT.

This clonotype has a handful of counts. The chain couples TRBV28 to TRBJ2-2; 12 bases match TRBD2. This CDR3 is 15 amino acids long. The ends lost 4 bases at V and 7 bases at J; junction bases unmatched: 4. The germline gives CDR1 MDHEN, CDR2 SYDVKM. CDR3 nucleotides: TGTGCCAGCAGTTCCGGACTAGCGGGGAACGGGGAGCTGTTTTTT. It is translated as CASSSGLAGNGELFF.

This clonotype appeared a few times. The chain combines TRBV7-6 with TRBJ2-6; 9 nucleotides align to TRBD2. V shed 5 bases and J 0 bases; nucleotides not matched to a gene: 5. The CDR3 length is 17 residues. Germline CDR1 is SGHVS and CDR2 is FNYEAQ. CDR3 sequence: CASSPTSGVSGANVLTF. The CDR3 nucleotides are TGTGCCAGCAGCCCGACTAGCGGTGTCTCTGGGGCCAACGTCCTGACTTTC.

The chain couples TRBV20-1 to TRBJ2-7; D not resolved. Germline V gene lookup returns CDR1 DFQATT and CDR2 SNEGSKA (reference sequence). There are 13 residues in the CDR3. V was trimmed by 7 bases and J by 2 bases, leaving 15 bases between them. CDR3 DNA sequence: TGCAGTGGGACCGTCCCCGTAGCCTACGAGCAGTACTTC. As protein: CSGTVPVAYEQYF.

The gene calls are TRBV29-1 and TRBJ1-1, with D possibly TRBD1 on 5 matching bases. This CDR3 spans 12 amino acids. From germline, CDR1 is SQVTM and CDR2 ANQGSEA. V lost 7 bases to trimming and J lost 0 bases, with 9 bases between them. CDR3 in amino acids: CSGKTVNTEAFF. DNA for the CDR3: TGCAGCGGCAAGACAGTGAACACTGAAGCTTTCTTT.

The CDR3: CASSPSGRGGETQYF. CDR3 coding DNA: TGTGCCAGCAGCCCTAGCGGGAGGGGAGGAGAGACCCAGTACTTC. The chain employs TRBV7-9 and TRBJ2-5, with 12 bases lining up with TRBD2. This CDR3 is 15 amino acids long. With 5 bases clipped from V and 4 bases from J, the junction kept 5 bases outside the gene matches. The germline gives CDR1 SEHNR, CDR2 FQNEAQ (reference sequence).

V gene TRBV23-1 combines with J gene TRBJ1-5, with D tentatively TRBD1 (6 bases). TRBV23-1 belongs to the ORF category, with a function that is uncertain. V gave up 3 bases and J gave up 1 base, with 13 bases separating them. The CDR3 is made up of 16 amino acids. The CDR3 bases are TGCGCCAGCAGTCAGGCCAGGGGTCTGAGCAATCAGCCCCAGCATTTT. Protein sequence: CASSQARGLSNQPQHF.

The chain carries TRBV29-1 and TRBJ2-3; TRBD2 aligns across 7 bases. CDR1 and CDR2 from the germline V gene are SQVTM and ANQGSEA. The CDR3 runs 13 residues. V lost 7 bases and J lost 0; bases outside the gene matches: 4. CDR3 residues: CSGQRGSTDTQYF. The CDR3 coding sequence is TGCAGCGGTCAGCGGGGTAGCACAGATACGCAGTATTTT.

This clonotype came up a few times. The V and J genes are TRBV5-5 and TRBJ1-2; D is undetermined. Germline CDR1 reads SGHKS; CDR2 reads YYEKEE (reference sequence). V was pared by 2 bases and J by 0 bases, with 8 bases between. The CDR3 extends over 14 amino acids. The CDR3 here is CASSLGPTNYGYTF. The DNA for the CDR3 is TGTGCCAGCAGCTTAGGGCCTACTAACTATGGCTACACCTTC. Looking up the rest from reference TRBV5-5 and TRBJ1-2 gives the full variable domain: DAGVTQSPTHLIKTRGQQVTLRCSPISGHKSVSWYQQVLGQGPQFIFQYYEKEERGRGNFPDRFSARQFPNYSSELNVNALLLGDSALYLCASSLGPTNYGYTFGSGTRLTVV.

CDR3 region: CASSSPQFTLNYGYTF. In DNA, the CDR3 is TGTGCCAGCAGTTCACCACAGTTCACCCTTAACTATGGCTACACCTTC. The chain uses TRBV6-2 or TRBV6-3 and TRBJ1-2; D gene uncertain. Deletions cut 4 bases from V and 1 base from J, with 16 bases between. Germline CDR1 reads MNHEY; CDR2 reads SVGEGT. This CDR3 comprises 16 residues.

With regard to this clonotype: A read error is possible here, since a much larger clone lies one base away. V gene TRBV12-3 or TRBV12-4 combines with J gene TRBJ2-1, with 9 bases aligning to TRBD1. Trimming at V came to 6 bases and at J to 8 bases, leaving 17 bases not matched to a gene. The CDR3 runs 17 residues. This CDR3 reads CASSYKIGQGLGYEQFF. CDR3 nucleotides: TGTGCCAGCAGCTATAAAATCGGACAGGGGCTTGGGTATGAGCAGTTCTTC.

The rearrangement links TRBV7-9 to TRBJ2-7; the match to TRBD2 covers 16 bases. Germline CDR1 is SEHNR and CDR2 is FQNEAQ (reference sequence). Losses at the gene ends were 5 bases for V and 5 bases for J; bases not matched to a gene: 9. The CDR3 sequence is 17 residues long. In DNA, the CDR3 is TGTGCCAGCAGCCGTATGGGGACTAGCGGGAGGGCCGACGAGCAGTACTTC. Translated, it gives CASSRMGTSGRADEQYF.

This clonotype was observed a few times. The rearrangement links TRBV6-2 or TRBV6-3 to TRBJ1-1; 7 nucleotides agree with TRBD1. V lost 6 bases and J lost 6; bases outside the gene matches: 7. Per germline, CDR1 MNHEY and CDR2 SVGEGT. The CDR3 consists of 13 residues. The CDR3 region has the DNA TGTGCCAGCAGACTAAACAGGGGACCTGAAGCTTTCTTT. Translating gives CASRLNRGPEAFF.

The sample holds many counts of this clonotype. The chain has TRBV27 and TRBJ1-1; D is undetermined. CDR1 is MNHEY and CDR2 is SMNVEV in the germline V gene (reference sequence). V was clipped by 6 bases and J by 0 bases, with 14 bases between them. CDR3 length: 15 residues. CDR3 sequence: CASRSAGTMNTEAFF. The CDR3, as DNA: TGTGCCAGCAGGTCGGCGGGTACCATGAACACTGAAGCTTTCTTT.